This TCR beta chain was observed in a study of cytotoxic CD8 clonotypes in ibrutinib-treated CLL. Study-wide results and limits: In comparison with age-matched healthy donors, baseline clonality was higher and tracked circulating CD8+ T-cell counts. A difference in sampling times existed between sustained-remission and progressing patients.

The method was immunoSEQ multiplex PCR; TCRdb's version includes in-frame clones alone and lacks a portion of them. The sample has fewer than 25,000 clones, approximately 81% seen once. Germline V gives CDR1 MNHEY, CDR2 SMNVEV (reference sequence). V dropped 2 bases and J dropped 11; count of bases not matched to a gene: 8. CDR3 length: 13 residues. This clone has just a few counts. Its antigen is still unknown. This sequence was found in a human donor with chronic lymphocytic leukemia. The gene calls are TRBV27 and TRBJ1-2, with 7 bases matching TRBD1. The sample consisted of PBMCs, taken before ibrutinib treatment. The CDR3 DNA follows: TGTGCCAGCAGTTTAGGGTGGACAGGCGGGTACACCTTC. Translation: CASSLGWTGGYTF.